The source of this T cell receptor beta chain is a study of vaccination and CD4 T cells after COVID-19 (dated 2022 in TCRdb). About the investigation overall: Convalescent patients had a positive SARS-CoV-2 result on nasal swab PCR, and of these patients, nine had mild disease and one had severe disease. Each participant got two doses of either the Pfizer-BioNTech BNT162b2 vaccine (n=8) or the Moderna mRNA-1273 vaccine (n=2). The convalescent cohort included six males and four females, with two Hispanic individuals, seven Caucasians, two Asians and one multiracial person. Control cultures received a CEFX viral epitope pool as the positive control, an HIV-1 Nef peptide pool as the negative control, or no peptide. Overlapping spike peptide pools from SARS-CoV-2 and from the common cold coronaviruses HCoV-NL63, HCoV-OC43 and HCoV-229E were used as culture stimuli. Post-COVID blood samples from convalescent patients were collected a median of 101 days after diagnosis, with a range of roughly 30 to 161 days. The time from the second vaccine dose to post-vaccine blood sampling had a median of roughly 72 days and ranged from roughly 13 to 241 days. In more than eight COVID-19 convalescent patients and several infection-naive healthy vaccine recipients, researchers compared the spike-specific CD4+ TCR repertoire from before mRNA vaccination with the repertoire from after. Points the paper makes about the study in general: Of the vaccine-specific clones found in convalescent patients, nearly all (304 of 307) were mono-reactive for SARS-CoV-2 spike instead of being cross-reactive with common cold coronaviruses. The study included relatively few convalescent patients and did not analyze early timepoints after natural infection. Among the post-vaccine SARS-CoV-2-reactive clones in convalescent patients, a median roughly 85% showed up only after vaccination, which suggests vaccine-specific priming. Although the median number of SARS-CoV-2-reactive clonotypes went up from some 23 after infection to 38 after vaccination, the increase was not significant.

Sample treatment or condition, as interpreted from the label and publication: roughly nine-day PBMC culture with coronavirus spike peptide pools or control peptides (ViraFEST assay). To expand antigen-specific T cells with peptide pools and then pick out the expanded clonotypes through TCR sequencing, the study relied on the ViraFEST assay. Positive SARS-CoV-2 PCR tests in the convalescent patients dated from March to December 2020, before Alpha, Beta and Delta variants emerged in the United States. Over 1.5 million PBMCs per well were cultured in IMDM with approximately 5% human AB serum and 8 to 10 IU/ml IL-2, plus 10 ug/ml peptide pools. On days 3 and 7, half of the culture medium was replaced with fresh IL-2-containing medium. CD4+ T cells were isolated after 10 days of culture through negative selection using the EasySep CD4+ T cell isolation kit. Ficoll-Paque Plus gradient centrifugation was used to isolate PBMCs from whole blood, and the isolated PBMCs were then either used fresh or cryopreserved at -140C. In general, triplicate wells were set up for every culture condition.

This clonotype came up a few times. Its target antigen remains unknown. No qualities accompany the bases; no much larger clone lies one base away. The library was obtained by PCR. At the Johns Hopkins FTIC core, DNA from the cultured CD4+ T cells underwent TCR sequencing with the Oncomine TCR Beta short-read assay. The QIAamp micro DNA kit was used to extract genomic DNA from the cultured CD4+ T cells. Oncomine TCR Beta libraries from cultured CD4+ T cells were pooled using unique dual indexes and sequenced on an Illumina iSeq 100. The paper's processing steps were these. Non-productive sequences were filtered out, and CDR3s that did not start with C, did not end with F or W, or were shorter than 7 amino acids were discarded. The MANAFEST web application was used to identify antigen-specific clonotypes by comparing peptide-stimulated wells against reference wells and other culture wells. Positive clones required FDR below 0.05, an odds ratio above 5, and productive frequency above 0.1% in at least two of three replicate wells. A clonotype counted as cross-reactive if it showed significant expansion both in the SARS-CoV-2 spike wells and in at least one common cold coronavirus spike condition. Similarity between CDR3 sequences was evaluated in R version 3.6.1 using Levenshtein distances (stringdist) and unrooted phylogenetic trees (ape). TCRdb trimmed public reads at Q25 via fastp, called clones via MiXCR and kept in-frame beta chains. Every distinct CDR3 protein forms one entry, paired with its most common genes and DNA. TCRdb assigned the V and J calls; the authors' analysis was not used. In all, the sample holds 9,500 to 15,000 distinct CDR3 sequences, and roughly 69% of those were seen once. Roughly 6.6% of the sample rests with the top ten.

The source material was CD4+ T cells from blood, cultured in vitro, sampled before SARS-CoV-2 vaccination. The TCR originated in a human donor who had recovered from COVID-19.

CDR3 loop: CASSMGQGLDTQYF. The DNA is as follows: TGTGCCAGTAGTATGGGACAGGGGTTAGATACGCAGTATTTT. The rearranged chain carries TRBV19 and TRBJ2-3, and TRBD1 aligns with 10 junction nucleotides. As encoded in the germline V gene (reference sequence), CDR1 is LNHDA while CDR2 is SQIVND. Trimming leaves V shorter by 3 bases and J shorter by 5 bases, with the junction holding 2 bases beyond the gene matches. Reading from cysteine to phenylalanine, the CDR3 counts 14 amino acids. Solely the CDR3 DNA is kept, with 42 bases framed from the first base.